This T cell receptor beta chain was retrieved from a study of molecular identifiers for immune sequencing clone quantification. This clonotype was seen ten or more times. Germline V lookup: CDR1 MDHEN, CDR2 SYDVKM. The CDR3 is 16 residues long. V gave up 5 bases and J gave up 2 bases; unmatched junction bases: 9. Methods described previously were used for bulk TCR libraries, and listed TCR primers were applied. TCRdb called the PCR reads again in MiXCR, with one record for every CDR3 protein. The sample includes 97,000 or so distinct CDR3 sequences, approximately 25% of them seen just once. Naive CD8 libraries were made from about 20,000 to 1,000,000 sorted cells, and they used 10%, 30% or 50% RNA.

J is TRBJ2-3 and V is TRBV28; 8 bases align to TRBD1. Sequencing was performed on naive CD8+ T cells from blood, with Jurkat cell RNA spiked in. Subset noted: FACS-sorted CD8+CD4-CCR7+CD45RA+ naive T cells. The receptor's source is a human donor in good health. Some libraries in this study had Jurkat cell RNA spiked in. The CDR3 loop is CASSPGTGVITDTQYF. The CDR3 DNA reads as TGTGCCAGCAGTCCCGGGACAGGTGTTATCACAGATACGCAGTATTTT.